This T cell receptor beta chain was profiled in a study of beta chain features in type 1 diabetes. The study reverse transcribed the entire isolated RNA, so it sequenced expressed TCRB transcripts. Assay used: immunoSEQ multiplex PCR; TCRdb lists only in-frame clones, some missing. There are around 400,000 clones in the sample; approximately 12% occur only once, and about 0.018% lies in the top ten. This CDR3 contains 13 residues. V lost 3 bases to trimming and J lost 4 bases, with 9 bases between them. CDR1 is SGHTA, CDR2 FQGNSA, per germline. Regarding the study as a whole: There were fewer insertions and more deletions at the VDJ junctions of type 1 diabetes patients.

Concerning this clone: Its antigen is not known.

The chain is built from TRBV7-2 and TRBJ2-5; tentative D call: TRBD1 (5 bases). This clonotype was obtained from a young man in good health. Sequencing was performed on naive CD4+ T cells from blood. The CDR3 DNA follows: TGTGCCAGCAGCTTTTCAGGGATAGAGACCCAGTACTTC. Translation: CASSFSGIETQYF.